This T cell receptor (beta chain) was recorded in a study of beta chain features in type 1 diabetes. As every portion of the isolated RNA was reverse transcribed, the sequencing read expressed TCRB transcripts. The data were produced by immunoSEQ multiplex PCR, yet TCRdb's version contains in-frame clones alone and is incomplete. The table has some 900,000 clones, 17% seen once. Comment on this clone: Its antigen is currently unknown.

General observations from the study: Relative to healthy donors, patients appeared to have naive, central memory and Treg TCRB repertoires that were more similar. People with Type 1 diabetes carried modestly yet significantly shorter TCRB CDR3s in all four CD4+ subsets. Amplification by PCR could prefer shorter templates, with the same effect in patients and controls. Any HLA type influence on TCRB rearrangement was left unresolved here.

This CDR3 comprises 15 residues. Germline CDR1 and CDR2: LGHNA and YNFKEQ. Trimming pared 5 bases from V and 3 bases from J, leaving 16 bases between. V and J are TRBV4-2 and TRBJ1-1; TRBD1 is a possible D gene (6 bases). The TCR sequence derives from a woman aged 18-35 years in good health. Sequenced sample: naive CD4+ T cells from blood. The CDR3 coding sequence is TGTGCCAGCAGCATAGGATCAGGGGCGTACACTGAAGCTTTCTTT. Encoded protein: CASSIGSGAYTEAFF.